This T cell receptor (beta chain) was retrieved from a study of blood T cell repertoires in COVID-19. At the level of the study: Acute-phase and convalescent COVID-19 samples originated in the United States, Italy and Spain. In each case, the material was cDNA or gDNA derived from T cells, B-cell-depleted T cells, or PBMCs.

CDR1 is SGHTA, CDR2 FQGNSA, per germline. The CDR3 extends over 16 amino acids. J was trimmed by 7 bases and V by 1 base; bases with no gene match: 9. As originally analysed: Nucleated cell number was recorded as an estimate derived from reference gene primer amplification. The method was immunoSEQ multiplex PCR; TCRdb's version includes in-frame clones alone and lacks a portion of them. From that table come the V and J calls and clone size; the DNA was used to work out D and trimming. The table shows nearly 80,000 clones, with approximately 84% occurring only once. Sequencing was done on a sample of peripheral blood. J is TRBJ2-7 and V is TRBV7-2; TRBD2 agrees at 11 bases. The TCR was taken from a man aged 55-75 years with active or convalescent COVID-19. The CDR3 sequence: CASSLVLGLAGGEQYF. The CDR3 bases are TGTGCCAGCAGCTTAGTCTTAGGTCTAGCGGGGGGAGAGCAGTACTTC.